The 7 T cell receptor beta chains in this list originate from one sample, sequenced in a study of blood T cell repertoires in COVID-19. TCRdb's table, derived via immunoSEQ multiplex PCR, lists solely in-frame clones and lacks some. The sample lists 200,000 or so clones, about 88% occurring once. The sample consisted of PBMCs or T cells enriched from blood (not recorded which). The receptors were gathered from a woman aged 25 to 45 who had recovered from COVID-19.

This clone was seen a single time. The V and J genes are TRBV9 and TRBJ1-6; D uncertain. The CDR3 covers 16 residues. V dropped 4 bases and J dropped 5 bases, with 16 bases sitting between them. The germline CDR1 and CDR2 sequences are SGDLS and YYNGEE. The CDR3 DNA reads as TGTGCCAGCAGCCCCGGGGTCTTAGAAAATAATTCACCCCTCCACTTT. Its translation is CASSPGVLENNSPLHF.

This clone is classed as large. The rearrangement uses TRBV7-2 and TRBJ1-2, with no clear D. The germline V gene encodes CDR1 SGHTA and CDR2 FQGNSA. The CDR3 contains 14 residues. Trimming left V 2 bases short and J 6 bases short, with 13 bases between. The DNA for the CDR3 is TGTGCCAGCAGCTTAATCCCTCTAGCGGATGGCTACACCTTC. This codes for CASSLIPLADGYTF.

V and J are TRBV5-6 and TRBJ2-1, with TRBD2 identical over 10 bases. The germline V gene has CDR1 SGHDT and CDR2 YYEEEE. There are 16 residues in the CDR3. V lost 2 bases and J lost 4; bases outside the gene matches: 6. In DNA, the CDR3 is TGTGCCAGCAGCTTCTATAGCGGGGGGTCATACAATGAGCAGTTCTTC. Translation gives CASSFYSGGSYNEQFF.

This clone was detected only once. The chain couples TRBV4-1 to TRBJ2-2; a weak D match, TRBD1 (6 bases). This CDR3 is built from 14 residues. Per germline, CDR1 MGHRA and CDR2 YSYEKL. Deletions cut 1 base from V and 4 bases from J, with 7 bases between. CDR3 in amino acids: CASSQAGATGELFF. For the CDR3, the DNA is TGCGCCAGCAGCCAAGCAGGGGCCACCGGGGAGCTGTTTTTT.

This clone came up once. The chain couples TRBV12-3 or TRBV12-4 to TRBJ2-2, with D tentatively TRBD2 (6 bases). V lost 3 bases and J lost 4, with 6 bases in between. This CDR3 spans 13 amino acids. CDR3 coding DNA: TGTGCCAGCAGTTTGGGGGGCACCGGGGAGCTGTTTTTT. Protein product: CASSLGGTGELFF.

This sequence joins TRBV18 and TRBJ2-7, with 8 bases identical to TRBD2. This CDR3 region has 15 residues. J gave up 2 bases and V 3 bases, and 6 bases lay outside the gene matches. Per germline, CDR1 KGHSH and CDR2 LQKENI. The CDR3 here is CASSPGGGRTYEQYF. DNA for the CDR3: TGTGCCAGCTCACCCGGGGGGGGTCGTACCTACGAGCAGTACTTC.

Turning to this clone: The junction departs from the called germline gene at one end, perhaps through a read error. The chain recombines TRBV2 with TRBJ1-1; TRBD1 might be the D (6 bases). This CDR3 spans 14 amino acids. CDR1 and CDR2 from the germline V gene are SNHLY and FYNNEI. CDR3 amino acids: CASTAQGLKTEAFF. The CDR3 DNA follows: TGTGCCAGCACCGCGCAGGGGTTGAAAACTGAAGCTTTCTTT.